Each of the 30 T cell receptor beta chains below was sequenced from the same sample in a study of shared clonotypes between healthy human individuals. TCRdb's copy holds only in-frame clones and misses some; the assay was immunoSEQ multiplex PCR. The sample shows over 2 million clones, about 90% of them seen only once. Sequenced material: naive CD4+ T cells from PBMCs. Subset meaning: CD45RA+ positively selected. The receptor source for this set is a man younger than 30 in good health. Some clones in this sample may be carry-over from other donors' samples.

The chain couples TRBV28 to TRBJ2-7; 9 bases line up with TRBD2. The V gene end was trimmed by 4 bases and the J gene end by 4 bases; junction bases not matched to a gene: 8. Germline lookup yields CDR1 MDHEN and CDR2 SYDVKM. The CDR3 contains 15 residues. Written as DNA, the CDR3 is TGTGCCAGCAGTTACCCACGGACTAGCGTGTACGAGCAGTACTTC. This encodes CASSYPRTSVYEQYF.

The V gene is TRBV9, the J gene TRBJ2-7, with 10 bases identical to TRBD2. The CDR3 runs to 17 residues. CDR1 SGDLS and CDR2 YYNGEE come from the germline V gene. V gave up 9 bases and J gave up 3 bases; unmatched junction bases: 18. The CDR3 DNA is TGTGCCAACATACGTCGGACTAGCGGTTCCCCCAGCTACGAGCAGTACTTC. It is translated as CANIRRTSGSPSYEQYF.

The chain uses TRBV5-6 and TRBJ2-7, with D tentatively TRBD2 (7 bases). Trimming stripped 3 bases from V and 2 bases from J, with 15 bases between. The germline V gene has CDR1 SGHDT and CDR2 YYEEEE. The CDR3 length is 15 residues. The DNA for the CDR3 is TGTGCCAGCAGCTGGGGGGGCAGGCTGACCTACGAGCAGTACTTC. Translated, it gives CASSWGGRLTYEQYF.

V usage is TRBV28 and J usage is TRBJ2-4; D not certain. This CDR3 has 16 amino acids. V was trimmed by 2 bases and J by 0 bases, leaving 11 bases between them. Per germline, CDR1 MDHEN and CDR2 SYDVKM. Here the CDR3 DNA reads TGTGCCAGCAGTTTAAGCCGTGCCCTAGCCAAAAACATTCAGTACTTC. It encodes CASSLSRALAKNIQYF.

Turning to this clone: The same CDR3 also results from other DNA sequences found in this sample. V gene TRBV29-1 combines with J gene TRBJ1-1; no definite D call. In germline, CDR1 is SQVTM, CDR2 ANQGSEA. This CDR3 is 12 amino acids long. Trimming removed 0 bases at V and 5 bases at J, with 7 bases between. The CDR3 reads CSVEDPGTEAFF. The CDR3 nucleotides read TGCAGCGTTGAAGATCCCGGAACTGAAGCTTTCTTT.

Of note for this clone: Within the sample, other DNA sequences also encode this same CDR3. The chain couples TRBV6-1 to TRBJ2-2, with 7 bases aligning to TRBD1. This CDR3 is 14 amino acids long. The V gene end was trimmed by 5 bases and the J gene end by 6 bases; junction bases not matched to a gene: 6. Germline CDR1 MNHNS, CDR2 SASEGT. The CDR3 sequence is CASSTTGVAGELFF. The CDR3 DNA reads TGTGCCAGCAGTACCACAGGGGTGGCCGGGGAGCTGTTTTTT.

The V call is TRBV27, the J call TRBJ2-6; D unclear. The V end lost 1 base, the J end lost 0 bases, and 13 bases lay between the germline ends. CDR1 is MNHEY, CDR2 SMNVEV, per germline (reference sequence). The length of the CDR3 is 18 residues. The CDR3 DNA sequence: TGTGCCAGCAGTTTATTAGGACGCCCGAGCTCTGGGGCCAACGTCCTGACTTTC. Amino acid sequence: CASSLLGRPSSGANVLTF.

In nucleotides, the CDR3 is TGTGCCAGCCGATTCGGAGGGGGCCTAGGTGGCTACACCTTC. It specifies CASRFGGGLGGYTF. The chain employs TRBV27 and TRBJ1-2; 7 nucleotides align to TRBD1. J was trimmed by 7 bases and V by 8 bases; bases with no gene match: 13. In germline, CDR1 is MNHEY, CDR2 SMNVEV (reference sequence). This CDR3 has 14 residues.

This clone was recorded a few times. The rearrangement joins TRBV29-1 to TRBJ2-1; 9 bases map to TRBD2. This CDR3 comprises 13 residues. J gave up 10 bases and V 2 bases, and 6 bases lay outside the gene matches. Germline V gene sequence: CDR1 SQVTM, CDR2 ANQGSEA. The CDR3 DNA is TGCAGCGTTGAACCCCTAGCGGGATCCGAGCAGTTCTTC. Protein sequence: CSVEPLAGSEQFF.

This clone showed up just a few times. The chain carries TRBV11-2 and TRBJ2-7, with TRBD2 matching over 13 bases. CDR3 size: 15 residues. Losses at the gene ends were 4 bases for V and 0 bases for J; bases not matched to a gene: 0. Looked up from germline, CDR1 is SGHAT and CDR2 is FQNNGV. The CDR3, as DNA: TGTGCCAGCAGCTGGACTAGCGGGAGCTCCTACGAGCAGTACTTC. Translated: CASSWTSGSSYEQYF. The full variable domain, in which reference TRBV11-2 and TRBJ2-7 provide the parts outside the CDR3, is EAGVAQSPRYKIIEKRQSVAFWCNPISGHATLYWYQQILGQGPKLLIQFQNNGVVDDSQLPKDRFSAERLKGVDSTLKIQPAKLEDSAVYLCASSWTSGSSYEQYFGPGTRLTVT.

The chain recombines TRBV28 with TRBJ2-1, with a tentative D call TRBD2 (5 bases). This CDR3 region has 13 residues. Germline V gene lookup returns CDR1 MDHEN and CDR2 SYDVKM. V gave up 2 bases and J gave up 9 bases, with 11 bases separating them. The DNA for the CDR3 is TGTGCCAGCAGTTTAGGACTTCCCGGTGAGCAGTTCTTC. This encodes CASSLGLPGEQFF. The full variable domain, completed using reference TRBV28 and TRBJ2-1, is DVKVTQSSRYLVKRTGEKVFLECVQDMDHENMFWYRQDPGLGLRLIYFSYDVKMKEKGDIPEGYSVSREKKERFSLILESASTNQTSMYLCASSLGLPGEQFFGPGTRLTVL.

The chain joins TRBV10-3 to TRBJ2-1; TRBD1 agrees at 7 bases. CDR1 and CDR2 from the germline V gene are ENHRY and SYGVKD. V shed 4 bases, J shed 8 bases, and the junction held 8 bases outside the gene matches. CDR3 length: 14 amino acids. The CDR3 coding sequence is TGTGCCATCAGTGGGACAGGATCTTCCCATGAGCAGTTCTTC. It specifies CAISGTGSSHEQFF.

The chain is built from TRBV6-6 and TRBJ2-3; 8 positions match TRBD2. CDR1 is MNHNY and CDR2 is SVGAGI in the germline V gene (reference sequence). Trimming took 4 bases from V and 0 from J; bases not matched to a gene: 6. The CDR3 runs 16 residues. This CDR3 reads CASSSLAGTSTDTQYF. DNA for the CDR3: TGTGCCAGCAGTTCATTAGCGGGGACCAGCACAGATACGCAGTATTTT.

The gene calls are TRBV7-3 and TRBJ2-1; D possibly corresponds to TRBD1 (5 bases). The CDR3 extends over 13 amino acids. The V end lost 2 bases, the J end lost 14 bases, and 16 bases lay between the germline ends. CDR1 SGHTA and CDR2 FQGTGA come from the germline V gene. As DNA, the CDR3 is TGTGCCAGCAGCTTAGACCAAACAGGCCGGAAGTTCTTC. Protein sequence: CASSLDQTGRKFF.

On this clone: Different DNA sequences within this sample yield the same CDR3. The V and J genes are TRBV5-6 and TRBJ1-1; D is unclear. The V gene lost 2 bases and the J gene lost 2 bases, with 7 bases spanning the gap. Germline CDR1 reads SGHDT; CDR2 reads YYEEEE. There are 13 residues in the CDR3. CDR3 region: CASSFGRNTEAFF. DNA for the CDR3: TGTGCCAGCAGCTTTGGAAGAAACACTGAAGCTTTCTTT.

The J gene is TRBJ1-2, the V gene TRBV2, with 8 bases matching TRBD1. The V and J ends lost 6 bases and 4 bases, in that order; junction bases with no gene match: 10. Germline V gives CDR1 SNHLY, CDR2 FYNNEI. This CDR3 comprises 15 residues. CDR3 nucleotides: TGTGCCAGCAGGGACCAGGGGGCTCCTATCTATGGCTACACCTTC. Amino acids: CASRDQGAPIYGYTF.

The chain combines TRBV7-3 with TRBJ2-3; TRBD2 is a possible D gene (6 bases). Germline assignment: CDR1 SGHTA and CDR2 FQGTGA. The CDR3 loop spans 16 amino acids. V lost 5 bases to trimming and J lost 0 bases, with 15 bases between them. The CDR3 here is CASSRQAGTSTDTQYF. For the CDR3, the DNA is TGTGCCAGCAGCCGCCAAGCGGGTACTAGCACAGATACGCAGTATTTT.

The V and J genes are TRBV19 and TRBJ2-3; no definite D call. The length of the CDR3 is 11 residues. V was trimmed by 8 bases and J by 6 bases, leaving 9 bases between them. The V gene's germline CDR1 is LNHDA and CDR2 SQIVND (reference sequence). CDR3 sequence reads: CASRSWDTQYF. The CDR3 DNA reads TGTGCCAGTCGGTCTTGGGATACGCAGTATTTT.

This clone was seen just once. The chain recombines TRBV4-1 with TRBJ2-3; TRBD2 matches 13 bases. CDR1 and CDR2 from the germline V gene are MGHRA and YSYEKL. V was pared by 1 base and J by 5 bases, with 3 bases of the junction left unmatched. This CDR3 has 16 residues. The CDR3 region has the DNA TGCGCCAGCAGCCAAGTCGGGACTAGCGGGATAGATACGCAGTATTTT. It encodes CASSQVGTSGIDTQYF.

The DNA of the CDR3 is TGTGCCAGCAGTTCAGGGCGCACAGATACGCAGTATTTT. Protein sequence: CASSSGRTDTQYF. V and J are TRBV6-4 and TRBJ2-3, with D perhaps matching TRBD1 (5 bases). Germline V CDR1 and CDR2: MRHNA, SNTAGT. There are 13 residues in the CDR3. With 5 bases removed from V and 1 base from J, the gap between germline ends came to 7 bases.

As for this clone: Other DNA sequences within the sample encode an identical CDR3. J is TRBJ2-1 and V is TRBV5-4; D tentatively fits TRBD1 or TRBD2 (5 bases each). The V gene's germline CDR1 is SGHNT and CDR2 YYREEE (reference sequence). V was shortened by 3 bases and J by 4 bases, with 11 bases between the two germline ends. The CDR3 has 14 residues. The CDR3 sequence is CASSSGTVYNEQFF. CDR3 DNA sequence: TGTGCCAGCAGCTCCGGGACCGTTTACAATGAGCAGTTCTTC.

The chain recombines TRBV11-3 with TRBJ2-1; either TRBD1 or TRBD2 may fit D (6 bases each). The V gene's germline CDR1 is SGHNT and CDR2 YENEEA. V was shortened by 1 base and J by 9 bases, with 10 bases between the two germline ends. The length of the CDR3 is 13 residues. CDR3 nucleotide sequence: TGTGCCAGCAGCTTAGTGGGGGGCGGTGAGCAGTTCTTC. Amino acids: CASSLVGGGEQFF.

The rearrangement joins TRBV10-3 to TRBJ2-3; possibly TRBD1 or TRBD2 for D (5 bases each). The CDR3 covers 18 residues. CDR1 and CDR2 (germline): ENHRY, SYGVKD. Trimming took 6 bases from V and 2 from J, leaving 24 bases between them. The chain's CDR3 is CAISWHGGEKIDTDTQYF. CDR3 DNA sequence: TGTGCCATCAGCTGGCATGGGGGAGAGAAGATCGACACAGATACGCAGTATTTT.

The chain employs TRBV6-1 and TRBJ2-1, with 11 nucleotides matching TRBD2. The CDR3 is made up of 15 amino acids. From germline, CDR1 is MNHNS and CDR2 SASEGT. V shed 6 bases and J 3 bases; nucleotides not matched to a gene: 4. CDR3 nucleotides: TGTGCCAGCAGGATAGCGGGAGGGTACTACAATGAGCAGTTCTTC. Translated: CASRIAGGYYNEQFF.

This clone was counted once. The V and J genes are TRBV5-1 and TRBJ1-4; 8 positions match TRBD1. CDR1 and CDR2 from the germline V gene are SGHRS and YFSETQ. This CDR3 has 16 residues. J lost 7 bases, V lost 0 bases, and 8 bases had no gene match. CDR3 in DNA: TGCGCCAGCAGCTTGGCCGTTGGACAGGGTTTTGAAAAACTGTTTTTT. Protein product: CASSLAVGQGFEKLFF.

This clone was seen only once. The rearrangement links TRBV5-1 to TRBJ2-2; TRBD2 might be the D (5 bases). Germline-derived CDR1 and CDR2 are SGHRS and YFSETQ. The CDR3 totals 15 residues. V lost 2 bases, J lost 8 bases, and 16 bases lay in between. The CDR3 is CASSFNSGETGELFF. The CDR3 DNA sequence: TGCGCCAGCAGCTTCAACTCCGGGGAGACAGGGGAGCTGTTTTTT.

This clone was detected only once. V and J are TRBV6-5 and TRBJ2-7; 8 bases agree with TRBD1. The CDR3 is made up of 14 amino acids. V shed 6 bases, J shed 2 bases, and the junction held 6 bases outside the gene matches. Germline V lookup: CDR1 MNHEY, CDR2 SVGAGI. The CDR3 bases are TGTGCCAGCAGGCCTCCGACAGGGGCCTACGAGCAGTACTTC. It specifies CASRPPTGAYEQYF.

Comments on this clone: The sample has other DNA sequences that encode this CDR3 too. The chain combines TRBV5-1 with TRBJ1-3; D gene ambiguous. The CDR3 has 13 residues. CDR1 and CDR2 from the germline V gene are SGHRS and YFSETQ. The V end lost 0 bases, the J end lost 3 bases, and 4 bases lay between the germline ends. This chain's CDR3 is CASSLGFGNTIYF. The CDR3 coding sequence is TGCGCCAGCAGCTTGGGGTTTGGAAACACCATATATTTT. The complete variable domain, with remaining parts taken from reference TRBV5-1 and TRBJ1-3, reads KAGVTQTPRYLIKTRGQQVTLSCSPISGHRSVSWYQQTPGQGLQFLFEYFSETQRNKGNFPGRFSGRQFSNSRSEMNVSTLELGDSALYLCASSLGFGNTIYFGEGSWLTVV.

As for this clone: The same CDR3 also results from other DNA sequences found in this sample. The chain joins TRBV18 to TRBJ2-7, with D perhaps assigned TRBD1 or TRBD2 (5 bases each). The CDR3 totals 14 residues. Germline loops: CDR1 KGHSH, CDR2 LQKENI. The ends were cut back, 5 bases at V and 2 bases at J, with 13 bases in the middle. The DNA for the CDR3 is TGTGCCAGCTCATCGGGGCGGAGGACCTACGAGCAGTACTTC. Translating it yields CASSSGRRTYEQYF.

This clone was seen only once. The gene calls are TRBV28 and TRBJ1-5, with TRBD1 matching 7 bases. V dropped 10 bases and J dropped 7; count of bases not matched to a gene: 13. Germline CDR1 is MDHEN and CDR2 is SYDVKM. The CDR3 consists of 14 residues. The CDR3 DNA reads as TGTGCCACCAGGGGGGTGCTGGGGCAACAGCCCCAGCATTTT. It yields the protein CATRGVLGQQPQHF. Together with reference TRBV28 and TRBJ1-5, the CDR3 gives the full variable domain: DVKVTQSSRYLVKRTGEKVFLECVQDMDHENMFWYRQDPGLGLRLIYFSYDVKMKEKGDIPEGYSVSREKKERFSLILESASTNQTSMYLCATRGVLGQQPQHFGDGTRLSIL.